This TCR beta chain was identified in a study of blood T cell repertoires in COVID-19. Study context: Acute and convalescent COVID-19 specimens originated in the United States, Italy and Spain. PBMCs, B-cell-depleted T cells, or T cells were the source of the cDNA or gDNA that made up the material.

In the original workflow: Reference gene primers were amplified, and this amplification served to estimate nucleated cell counts. The table came from immunoSEQ multiplex PCR; TCRdb's copy has only in-frame clones and leaves some out. That table supplies the V and J calls and clone size; D and trimming were determined from the DNA. The sample holds over 140,000 clones, 70% to 80% seen once. V was clipped by 3 bases and J by 8 bases, with 17 bases between them. Per the germline V gene, CDR1 is SNHLY and CDR2 is FYNNEI. This CDR3 spans 15 amino acids. The source material was peripheral blood. This sequence was found in a woman in her fifties or sixties with active or convalescent COVID-19. The chain uses TRBV2 and TRBJ1-3; weak D call: TRBD1 (5 bases). The CDR3 bases are TGTGCCAGCAGTGAGGTCGTCGGGGGGGAAGACACCATATATTTT. Residues: CASSEVVGGEDTIYF. Full variable domain (rest looked up from reference TRBV2 and TRBJ1-3): EPEVTQTPSHQVTQMGQEVILRCVPISNHLYFYWYRQILGQKVEFLVSFYNNEISEKSEIFDDQFSVERPDGSNFTLKIRSTKLEDSAMYFCASSEVVGGEDTIYFGEGSWLTVV.